A selection of T cell receptor beta chains follows, all from one sample in a study of T-cell reconstitution after alpha-beta-depleted transplantation in children. TCRdb redid the calling of the PCR reads with MiXCR, one entry per CDR3 protein. The table lists about 610,000 distinct CDR3 sequences, under 12% of them singletons. The sequences come from PBMCs from the stem cell graft donor, collected from the stem cell graft. These receptors all come from a human donor who donated a stem cell graft to a child with acute myeloid leukemia. Each CDR3 is given with its conserved first and last residue. The D gene is left open where the match is weak. Rows may omit the clone size; those that give it use once, few, many or a size class.

V gene	clone size	J gene	D gene	CDR3 protein	CDR3 DNA
TRBV20-1	few	TRBJ2-1	.	CSASSPGNGNEQFF	TGCAGTGCTAGTTCTCCGGGGAACGGCAATGAGCAGTTCTTC
TRBV6-5	.	TRBJ2-5	TRBD2	CASSYFVTSGSKETQYF	TGTGCCAGCAGTTACTTCGTTACTAGCGGGAGTAAAGAGACCCAGTACTTC
TRBV29-1	.	TRBJ1-2	.	CSVEDPDSLPNYGYTF	TGCAGCGTTGAAGATCCGGACAGCTTACCTAACTATGGCTACACCTTC
TRBV9	many	TRBJ2-1	TRBD2	CASNGEGLNEQFF	TGTGCCAGCAATGGGGAGGGCCTGAATGAGCAGTTCTTC
TRBV29-1	few	TRBJ1-1	.	CSARTTEAFF	TGCAGCGCACGTACGACTGAAGCTTTCTTT
TRBV20-1	.	TRBJ2-7	.	CSASWTAYEQYF	TGCAGTGCTAGTTGGACGGCATACGAGCAGTACTTC
TRBV29-1	many	TRBJ1-2	.	CSVENQFSNYGYTF	TGCAGCGTTGAAAACCAATTCTCCAACTATGGCTACACCTTC
TRBV7-8	few	TRBJ2-2	TRBD2	CASSPGLADTGELFF	TGTGCCAGCAGCCCGGGACTAGCGGACACCGGGGAGCTGTTTTTT
TRBV6-2/TRBV6-3	.	TRBJ2-7	.	CASSRSTRQGSSSYEQYF	TGTGCCAGCAGTAGGTCCACGAGGCAGGGGTCAAGCTCCTACGAGCAGTACTTC
TRBV5-1	many	TRBJ2-3	.	CASSFRTNTDTQYF	TGCGCCAGCAGCTTTAGGACTAACACAGATACGCAGTATTTT
TRBV10-3	few	TRBJ2-7	TRBD2	CAIRDSGSSSYEQYF	TGTGCCATCAGAGATAGCGGGTCTTCGTCCTACGAGCAGTACTTC
TRBV7-9	few	TRBJ1-6	.	CASSYVEDSPLHF	TGTGCCAGCAGCTACGTGGAGGACTCACCCCTCCACTTT
TRBV29-1	few	TRBJ1-1	.	CSVEGEGIPFTEAFF	TGCAGCGTTGAAGGGGAGGGTATTCCCTTTACTGAAGCTTTCTTT
TRBV20-1	many	TRBJ2-3	TRBD1	CSAGLETGDRYTQYF	TGCAGTGCTGGCCTGGAGACAGGGGATAGGTATACGCAGTATTTT
TRBV12-5	.	TRBJ1-5	.	CASGLGVNQPQHF	TGTGCTAGTGGTTTAGGGGTAAATCAGCCCCAGCATTTT
TRBV6-2/TRBV6-3	many	TRBJ1-1	.	CASSKPRPAWDTEAFF	TGTGCCAGCAGTAAACCCCGACCAGCATGGGACACTGAAGCTTTCTTT
TRBV29-1	many	TRBJ2-1	TRBD2	CSVGDLGFGTSGRNEQFF	TGCAGCGTTGGGGACTTGGGTTTCGGGACTAGCGGGAGAAATGAGCAGTTCTTC
TRBV27	.	TRBJ1-5	TRBD1	CASSKGQGAGNQPQHF	TGTGCCAGCAGTAAGGGACAGGGGGCGGGAAATCAGCCCCAGCATTTT
TRBV6-1	few	TRBJ2-7	.	CASSEAYEQYF	TGTGCCAGCAGTGAAGCGTACGAGCAGTACTTC
TRBV20-1	few	TRBJ1-1	.	CSARDFSGANTEAFF	TGCAGTGCTAGAGATTTTTCGGGGGCGAACACTGAAGCTTTCTTT
TRBV20-1	.	TRBJ2-7	TRBD2	CSARVHAGGTLYEQYF	TGCAGTGCTAGAGTCCACGCGGGGGGGACTCTCTACGAGCAGTACTTC
TRBV28	many	TRBJ1-2	.	CASSAPNRPGYGYTF	TGTGCCAGCAGTGCACCTAACCGTCCGGGCTATGGCTACACCTTC
TRBV7-2	.	TRBJ2-1	TRBD2	CASSLADTSGRAGEQFF	TGTGCCAGCAGCTTAGCCGATACTAGCGGGAGGGCCGGTGAGCAGTTCTTC
TRBV2	many	TRBJ1-5	.	CASNPQGRGNQPQHF	TGTGCCAGCAACCCACAGGGAAGAGGCAATCAGCCCCAGCATTTT
TRBV15	few	TRBJ2-6	.	CATSRGISGANVLTF	TGTGCCACCAGCAGGGGGATCTCTGGGGCCAACGTCCTGACTTTC
TRBV20-1	.	TRBJ2-5	.	CSAGTQETQYF	TGCAGTGCCGGGACCCAAGAGACCCAGTACTTC
TRBV4-2	many	TRBJ2-1	TRBD2	CASSQGAGGSYNEQFF	TGTGCCAGCAGCCAAGGGGCGGGAGGGTCCTACAATGAGCAGTTCTTC
TRBV11-2	.	TRBJ2-7	TRBD2	CASSLLTSSGRYSYEQYF	TGTGCCAGCAGCTTACTGACCTCTAGCGGGCGATACTCCTACGAGCAGTACTTC
TRBV28	many	TRBJ2-7	TRBD2	CASSTGLAGPYEQYF	TGTGCCAGCAGTACAGGACTAGCGGGGCCATACGAGCAGTACTTC
TRBV27	once	TRBJ2-7	.	CASVGSRPSYEQYF	TGTGCCAGCGTTGGGAGTCGACCCTCTTACGAGCAGTACTTC
TRBV29-1	few	TRBJ1-2	TRBD1	CSVEDLGQGVLYGYTF	TGCAGCGTTGAAGATCTGGGACAGGGGGTTTTATATGGCTACACCTTC
TRBV25-1	.	TRBJ2-1	.	CASSEDPPRYNEQFF	TGTGCCAGCAGTGAAGACCCTCCTAGATACAATGAGCAGTTCTTC
TRBV7-9	few	TRBJ1-6	.	CASSSDRNSPLHF	TGTGCCAGCAGCTCGGATAGGAATTCACCCCTCCACTTT
TRBV5-1	many	TRBJ2-1	TRBD1	CASSSTGTVYNEQFF	TGCGCCAGCAGCTCGACTGGGACAGTATACAATGAGCAGTTCTTC
TRBV20-1	few	TRBJ1-2	.	CSARDPTQTYGYTF	TGCAGTGCTAGAGATCCGACGCAGACCTATGGCTACACCTTC
TRBV6-1	.	TRBJ2-5	TRBD1	CASTLTGGDRETQYF	TGTGCCAGCACCCTCACAGGGGGCGATAGGGAGACCCAGTACTTC
TRBV27	few	TRBJ2-1	TRBD2	CASSSLLRLAGEVVQFF	TGTGCCAGCAGTTCCCTCCTACGCCTAGCGGGAGAGGTGGTTCAGTTCTTC